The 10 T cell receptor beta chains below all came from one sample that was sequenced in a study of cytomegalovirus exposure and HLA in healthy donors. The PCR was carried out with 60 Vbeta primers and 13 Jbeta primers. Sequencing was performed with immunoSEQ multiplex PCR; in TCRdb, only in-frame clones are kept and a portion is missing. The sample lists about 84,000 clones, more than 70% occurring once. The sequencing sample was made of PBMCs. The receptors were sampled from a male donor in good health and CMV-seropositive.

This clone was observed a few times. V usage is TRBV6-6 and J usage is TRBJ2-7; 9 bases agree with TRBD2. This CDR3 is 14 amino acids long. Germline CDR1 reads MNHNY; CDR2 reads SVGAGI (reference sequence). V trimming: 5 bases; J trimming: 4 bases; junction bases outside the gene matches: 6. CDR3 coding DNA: TGTGCCAGCAGTGGAGCGGGAGGCTCTTACGAGCAGTACTTC. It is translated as CASSGAGGSYEQYF.

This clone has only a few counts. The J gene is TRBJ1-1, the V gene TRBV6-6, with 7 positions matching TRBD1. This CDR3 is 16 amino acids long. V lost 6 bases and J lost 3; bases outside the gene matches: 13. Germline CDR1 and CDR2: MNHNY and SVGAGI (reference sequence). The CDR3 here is CASRDIQGTGDTEAFF. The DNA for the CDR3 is TGTGCCAGCAGGGATATACAGGGAACAGGGGACACTGAAGCTTTCTTT.

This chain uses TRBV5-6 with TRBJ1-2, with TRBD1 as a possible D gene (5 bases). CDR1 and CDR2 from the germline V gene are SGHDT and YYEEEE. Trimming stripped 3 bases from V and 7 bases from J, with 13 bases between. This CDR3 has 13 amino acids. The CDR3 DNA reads TGTGCCAGCAGCTACGACAGTATAGGTGGCTACACCTTC. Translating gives CASSYDSIGGYTF. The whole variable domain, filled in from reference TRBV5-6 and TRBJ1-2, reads DAGVTQSPTHLIKTRGQQVTLRCSPKSGHDTVSWYQQALGQGPQFIFQYYEEEERQRGNFPDRFSGHQFPNYSSELNVNALLLGDSALYLCASSYDSIGGYTFGSGTRLTVV.

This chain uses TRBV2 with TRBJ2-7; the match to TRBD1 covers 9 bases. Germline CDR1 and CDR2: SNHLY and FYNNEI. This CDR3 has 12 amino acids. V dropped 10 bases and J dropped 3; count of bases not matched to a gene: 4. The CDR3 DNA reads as TGTGCCACCCGGGACAGGGTCTACGAGCAGTACTTC. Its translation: CATRDRVYEQYF.

The CDR3 DNA is TGTGCCAGCAGCTCCCTTAGGAGGGGCTACAATGAGCAGTTCTTC. Its translation is CASSSLRRGYNEQFF. The V gene is TRBV27, the J gene TRBJ2-1; tentatively, D is TRBD2 (6 bases). Germline CDR1 is MNHEY and CDR2 is SMNVEV (reference sequence). Trimming took off 6 bases at V and 3 bases at J, with 15 bases between the two ends. The CDR3 is 15 residues long.

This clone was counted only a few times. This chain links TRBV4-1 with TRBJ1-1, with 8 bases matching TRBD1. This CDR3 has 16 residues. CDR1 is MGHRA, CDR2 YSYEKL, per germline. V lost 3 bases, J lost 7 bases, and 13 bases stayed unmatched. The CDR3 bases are TGCGCCAGCAGCCAGCTCTTCGGACAGGGCGGGAATGAAGCTTTCTTT. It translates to CASSQLFGQGGNEAFF.

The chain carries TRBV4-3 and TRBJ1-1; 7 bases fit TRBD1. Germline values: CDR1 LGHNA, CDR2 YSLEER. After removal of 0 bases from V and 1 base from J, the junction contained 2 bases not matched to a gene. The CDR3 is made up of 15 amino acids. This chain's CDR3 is CASSQDYRGNTEAFF. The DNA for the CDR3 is TGCGCCAGCAGCCAAGATTACAGGGGGAACACTGAAGCTTTCTTT.

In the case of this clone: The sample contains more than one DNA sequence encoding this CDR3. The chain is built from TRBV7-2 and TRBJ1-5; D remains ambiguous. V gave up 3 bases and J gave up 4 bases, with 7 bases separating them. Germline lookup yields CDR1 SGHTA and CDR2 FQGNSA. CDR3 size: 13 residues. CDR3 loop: CASSLRGNQPQHF. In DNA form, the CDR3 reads TGTGCCAGCAGCTTGCGGGGTAATCAGCCCCAGCATTTT. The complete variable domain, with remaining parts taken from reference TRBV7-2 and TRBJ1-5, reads GAGVSQSPSNKVTEKGKDVELRCDPISGHTALYWYRQSLGQGLEFLIYFQGNSAPDKSGLPSDRFSAERTGGSVSTLTIQRTQQEDSAVYLCASSLRGNQPQHFGDGTRLSIL.

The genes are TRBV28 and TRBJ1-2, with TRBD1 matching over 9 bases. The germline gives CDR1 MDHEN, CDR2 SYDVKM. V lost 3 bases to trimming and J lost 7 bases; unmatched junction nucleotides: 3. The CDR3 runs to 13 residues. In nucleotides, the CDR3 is TGTGCCAGCAGTTTGACAGGGGGTTCTGGCTACACCTTC. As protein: CASSLTGGSGYTF.

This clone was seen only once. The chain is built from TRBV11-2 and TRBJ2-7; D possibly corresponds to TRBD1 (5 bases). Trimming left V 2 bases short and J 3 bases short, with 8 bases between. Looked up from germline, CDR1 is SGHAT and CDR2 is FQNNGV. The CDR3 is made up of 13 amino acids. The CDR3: CASSLRQLYEQYF. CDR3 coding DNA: TGTGCCAGCAGCTTACGACAGCTCTACGAGCAGTACTTC.